In its sample, the clone carrying this T cell receptor (beta chain) was seen many times. Germline assignment: CDR1 KGHSH and CDR2 LQKENI. V was trimmed by 3 bases and J by 1 base, leaving 6 bases between them. CDR3 length: 13 residues. These data are taken from a study of T cells in Graves' hyperthyroidism and ophthalmopathy. From RNA transcripts, TCR beta CDR3 regions were amplified. The HTBI primer set served for first-round RT-PCR of the TCR CDR3. Each CDR3 protein gets one entry after TCRdb re-called the multiplex PCR reads with MiXCR. The sample has over 300,000 distinct CDR3 sequences, roughly 13% seen once.

This receptor was obtained from a middle-aged woman with Graves' ophthalmopathy. Input material: blood. The rearrangement joins TRBV18 to TRBJ1-1, with D uncertain. The DNA for the CDR3 is TGTGCCAGCTCACCGACAAAGAACACTGAAGCTTTCTTT. It yields the protein CASSPTKNTEAFF.